The next 9 T cell receptor beta chains were all read from a single sample in a study of CD8 T cells in Susac syndrome. RNA amounts of roughly 0.45 to 1 ug underwent reverse transcription with random hexamers. TCRdb analysed the immunoSEQ multiplex PCR reads with MiXCR anew, one entry per CDR3 protein. Seen here are 120,000 or so distinct CDR3 sequences, 85% to 95% observed once, and the top ten hold under 0.095%. The source material was CD4+ T cells from PBMCs. The receptors were sampled from a human donor with multiple sclerosis.

J is TRBJ2-3 and V is TRBV10-3, with 9 nucleotides matching TRBD1. The CDR3 has 13 residues. Per germline, CDR1 ENHRY and CDR2 SYGVKD. The ends lost 6 bases at V and 3 bases at J; junction bases unmatched: 1. The CDR3 spells CAIRGQGTDTQYF. The CDR3 bases are TGTGCCATCAGGGGACAGGGTACAGATACGCAGTATTTT.

This clonotype was counted a single time. This chain uses TRBV19 with TRBJ2-1, with no clear D. CDR1 is LNHDA, CDR2 SQIVND, per germline (reference sequence). CDR3 length equals 14 residues. Trimming took off 1 base at V and 7 bases at J, with 11 bases between the two ends. CDR3 region: CASSIGEGRNEQFF. CDR3 DNA: TGTGCCAGTAGTATAGGGGAAGGCCGGAATGAGCAGTTCTTC.

This clonotype was picked up one time. The CDR3 sequence: CASTDRAYEQYF. The CDR3 DNA is TGTGCCAGCACTGATAGAGCCTACGAGCAGTACTTC. The chain recombines TRBV2 with TRBJ2-7; unclear D gene. Trimming shortened V by 7 bases and J by 2 bases, and 9 bases separated the two germline ends. CDR1 SNHLY and CDR2 FYNNEI come from the germline V gene. CDR3 length: 12 residues.

The chain couples TRBV7-2 to TRBJ1-3; no clear D. CDR1 SGHTA and CDR2 FQGNSA come from the germline V gene. This CDR3 is 14 amino acids long. Trimming took off 3 bases at V and 5 bases at J, with 11 bases between the two ends. Written as DNA, the CDR3 is TGTGCCAGCAGCTTGCGGGGTTTAAGAAACACCATATATTTT. It yields the protein CASSLRGLRNTIYF.

The J gene is TRBJ2-1, the V gene TRBV7-9; 8 bases are shared with TRBD1. J lost 3 bases, V lost 11 bases, and 12 bases had no gene match. Germline assignment: CDR1 SEHNR and CDR2 FQNEAQ (reference sequence). The CDR3 has 15 residues. The CDR3 bases are TGTGCCGTCGGACAGGGTTCTTTCGGCTACAATGAGCAGTTCTTC. The encoded protein is CAVGQGSFGYNEQFF. The full variable domain, its missing parts supplied by reference TRBV7-9 and TRBJ2-1, is DTGVSQNPRHKITKRGQNVTFRCDPISEHNRLYWYRQTLGQGPEFLTYFQNEAQLEKSRLLSDRFSAERPKGSFSTLEIQRTEQGDSAMYLCAVGQGSFGYNEQFFGPGTRLTVL.

This CDR3 is CATSPGSSSSYEQYF. The CDR3 coding sequence is TGTGCCACGAGCCCTGGCAGCTCCTCTTCCTACGAGCAGTACTTC. The chain has TRBV10-3 and TRBJ2-7; D ambiguous. Germline lookup yields CDR1 ENHRY and CDR2 SYGVKD. This CDR3 comprises 15 residues. Trimming shortened V by 10 bases and J by 1 base, and 20 bases separated the two germline ends.

The rearrangement joins TRBV6-6 to TRBJ1-5, with D possibly matching TRBD1 (6 bases). This CDR3 has 14 residues. Germline V gene data show CDR1 as MNHNY and CDR2 as SVGAGI (reference sequence). V lost 7 bases and J 1 base, leaving 11 bases between the germline ends. CDR3 sequence reads: CASKGESSNQPQHF. The CDR3 bases are TGTGCCAGCAAGGGGGAGTCGAGCAATCAGCCCCAGCATTTT.

The chain has TRBV10-3 and TRBJ1-1; the D is unclear. The CDR3 is made up of 13 amino acids. The ends were cut back, 5 bases at V and 3 bases at J, with 10 bases in the middle. Germline assignment: CDR1 ENHRY and CDR2 SYGVKD. The CDR3 reads CAISHRKDTEAFF. The CDR3, as DNA: TGTGCCATCAGTCACCGGAAAGACACTGAAGCTTTCTTT.

The rearrangement uses TRBV6-6 and TRBJ2-1, with D unresolved. CDR1 and CDR2 (germline): MNHNY, SVGAGI (reference sequence). V was clipped by 2 bases and J by 8 bases, with 13 bases between them. The CDR3 loop spans 14 amino acids. The CDR3, as DNA: TGTGCCAGCAGTTACAACGTTCTGGGCGATGAGCAGTTCTTC. Amino acid sequence: CASSYNVLGDEQFF.